The T cell receptor (beta chain) described here comes from a study of shared clonotypes between healthy human individuals. Study conclusions and caveats: Roughly 5% of naive CD4 clonotypes were common to several donors.

V lost 7 bases, J lost 1 base, and 6 bases stayed unmatched. The CDR3 has 14 residues. In germline, CDR1 is SQVTM, CDR2 ANQGSEA. Generated by immunoSEQ multiplex PCR, the TCRdb table keeps only in-frame clones and is missing some. The sample comprises approximately 2.3 million clones, more than 85% of which are singletons, and 0.39% rests with the top ten. Concerning this clone itself: Its target is unknown.

J is TRBJ2-5 and V is TRBV29-1; 10 positions match TRBD1. The origin of this receptor is a man in his late teens or twenties in good health. Some clones in this sample may be carry-over from other donors' samples. Sequenced input: naive CD4+ T cells from PBMCs. Specified subset: CD45RA+ positively selected. DNA of the CDR3: TGCAGCGCTGAGGGACAGGGGATCCAAGAGACCCAGTACTTC. It yields the protein CSAEGQGIQETQYF.